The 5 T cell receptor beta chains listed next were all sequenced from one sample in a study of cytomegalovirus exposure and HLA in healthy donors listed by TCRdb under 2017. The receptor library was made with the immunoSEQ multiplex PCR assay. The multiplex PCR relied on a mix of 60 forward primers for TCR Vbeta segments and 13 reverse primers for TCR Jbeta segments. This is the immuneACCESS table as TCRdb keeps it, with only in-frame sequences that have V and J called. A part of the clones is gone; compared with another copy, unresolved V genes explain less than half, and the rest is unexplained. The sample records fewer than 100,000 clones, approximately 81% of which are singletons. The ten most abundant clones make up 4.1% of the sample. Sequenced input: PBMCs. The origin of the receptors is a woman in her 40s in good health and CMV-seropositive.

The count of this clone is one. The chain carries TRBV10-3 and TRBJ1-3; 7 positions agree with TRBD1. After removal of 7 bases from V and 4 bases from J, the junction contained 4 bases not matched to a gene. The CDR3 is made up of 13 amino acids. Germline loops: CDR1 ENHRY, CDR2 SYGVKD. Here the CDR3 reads CAITPDRGNTIYF. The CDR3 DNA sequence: TGTGCCATCACCCCGGACAGGGGAAACACCATATATTTT.

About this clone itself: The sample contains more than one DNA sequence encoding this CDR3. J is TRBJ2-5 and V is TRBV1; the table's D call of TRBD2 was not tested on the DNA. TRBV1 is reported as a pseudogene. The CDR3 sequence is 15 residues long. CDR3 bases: TGCACTAGCAGCCAACGCAGGCCAGGACTTACTGCAGGGTACTTC. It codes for CTSSQRRPGLTAGYF.

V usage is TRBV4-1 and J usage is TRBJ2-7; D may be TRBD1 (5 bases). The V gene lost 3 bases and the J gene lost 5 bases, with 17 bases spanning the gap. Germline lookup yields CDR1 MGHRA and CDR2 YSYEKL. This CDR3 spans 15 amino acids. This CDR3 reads CASSHQTGASNEQYF. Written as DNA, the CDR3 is TGCGCCAGCAGCCATCAAACAGGAGCTTCGAACGAGCAGTACTTC.

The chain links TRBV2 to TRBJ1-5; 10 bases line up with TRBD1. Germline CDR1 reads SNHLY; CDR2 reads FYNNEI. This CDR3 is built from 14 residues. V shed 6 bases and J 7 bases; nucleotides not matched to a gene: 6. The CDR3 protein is CASSRDRGQQPQHF. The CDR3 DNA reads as TGTGCCAGCAGCCGCGACAGGGGGCAACAGCCCCAGCATTTT.

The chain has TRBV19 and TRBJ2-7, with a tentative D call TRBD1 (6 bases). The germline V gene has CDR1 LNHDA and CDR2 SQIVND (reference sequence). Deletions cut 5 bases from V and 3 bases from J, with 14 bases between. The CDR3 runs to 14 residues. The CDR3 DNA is TGTGCCAGTAGTGGCAGGGGTCTTTTCTACGAGCAGTACTTC. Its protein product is CASSGRGLFYEQYF.